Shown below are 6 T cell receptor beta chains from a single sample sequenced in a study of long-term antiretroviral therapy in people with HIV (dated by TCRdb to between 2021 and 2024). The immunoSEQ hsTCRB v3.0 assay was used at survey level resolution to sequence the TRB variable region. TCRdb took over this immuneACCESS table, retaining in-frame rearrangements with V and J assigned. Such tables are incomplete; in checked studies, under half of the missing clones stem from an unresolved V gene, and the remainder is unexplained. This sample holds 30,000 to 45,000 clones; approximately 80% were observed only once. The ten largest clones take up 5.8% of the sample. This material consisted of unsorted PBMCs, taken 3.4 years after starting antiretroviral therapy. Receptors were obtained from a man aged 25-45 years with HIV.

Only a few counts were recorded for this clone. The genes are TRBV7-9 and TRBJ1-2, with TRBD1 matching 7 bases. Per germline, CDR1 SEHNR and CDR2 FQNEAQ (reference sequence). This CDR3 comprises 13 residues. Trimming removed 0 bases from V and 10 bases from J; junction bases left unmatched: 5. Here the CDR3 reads CASSLAVEGAYTF. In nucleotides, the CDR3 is TGTGCCAGCAGCTTAGCCGTAGAGGGGGCCTACACCTTC.

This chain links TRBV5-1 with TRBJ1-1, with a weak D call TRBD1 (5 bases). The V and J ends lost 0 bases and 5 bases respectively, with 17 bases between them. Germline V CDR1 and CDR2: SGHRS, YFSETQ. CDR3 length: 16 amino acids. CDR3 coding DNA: TGCGCCAGCAGCTTGGTTTATGATAGGGGAGGTACTGAAGCTTTCTTT. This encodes CASSLVYDRGGTEAFF.

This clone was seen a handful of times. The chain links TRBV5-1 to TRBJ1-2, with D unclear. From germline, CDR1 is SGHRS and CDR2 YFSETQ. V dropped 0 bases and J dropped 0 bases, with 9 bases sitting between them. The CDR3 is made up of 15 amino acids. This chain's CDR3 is CASSLGSYTNYGYTF. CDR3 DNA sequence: TGCGCCAGCAGCTTGGGTAGTTATACTAACTATGGCTACACCTTC.

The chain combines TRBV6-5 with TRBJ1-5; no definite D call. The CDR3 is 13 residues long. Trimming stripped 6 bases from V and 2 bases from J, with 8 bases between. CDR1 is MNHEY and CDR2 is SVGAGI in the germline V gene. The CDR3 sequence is CASRQQGNQPQHF. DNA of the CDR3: TGTGCCAGCAGACAGCAGGGCAATCAGCCCCAGCATTTT.

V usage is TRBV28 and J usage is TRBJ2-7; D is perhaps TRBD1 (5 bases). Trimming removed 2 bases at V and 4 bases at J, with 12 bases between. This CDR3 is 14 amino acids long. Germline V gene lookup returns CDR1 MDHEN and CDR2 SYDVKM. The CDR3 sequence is CASSLRQGRYEQYF. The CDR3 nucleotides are TGTGCCAGCAGTTTACGGCAGGGTAGGTACGAGCAGTACTTC. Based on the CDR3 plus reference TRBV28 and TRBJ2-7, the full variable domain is DVKVTQSSRYLVKRTGEKVFLECVQDMDHENMFWYRQDPGLGLRLIYFSYDVKMKEKGDIPEGYSVSREKKERFSLILESASTNQTSMYLCASSLRQGRYEQYFGPGTRLTVT.

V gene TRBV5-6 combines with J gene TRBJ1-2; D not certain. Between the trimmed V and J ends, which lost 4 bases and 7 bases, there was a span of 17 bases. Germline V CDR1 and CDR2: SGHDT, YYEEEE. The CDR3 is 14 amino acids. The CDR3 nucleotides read TGTGCCAGCAGCGGATGGGGTGTGTTAGGTGGCTACACCTTC. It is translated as CASSGWGVLGGYTF.